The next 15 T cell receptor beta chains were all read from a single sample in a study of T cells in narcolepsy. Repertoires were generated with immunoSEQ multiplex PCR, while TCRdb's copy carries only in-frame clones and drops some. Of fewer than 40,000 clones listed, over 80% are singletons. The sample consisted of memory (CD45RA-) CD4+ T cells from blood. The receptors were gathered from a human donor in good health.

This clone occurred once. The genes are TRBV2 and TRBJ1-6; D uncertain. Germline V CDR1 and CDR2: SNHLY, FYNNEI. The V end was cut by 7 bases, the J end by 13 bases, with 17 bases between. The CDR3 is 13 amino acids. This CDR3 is CASTEGEVRPLHF. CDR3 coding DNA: TGTGCCAGCACCGAAGGTGAGGTTCGGCCCCTCCACTTT.

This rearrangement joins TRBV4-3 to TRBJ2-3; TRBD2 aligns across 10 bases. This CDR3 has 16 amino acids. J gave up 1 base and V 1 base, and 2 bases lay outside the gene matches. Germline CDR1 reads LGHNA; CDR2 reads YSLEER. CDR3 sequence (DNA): TGCGCCAGCAGCCAAGCCACTAGCGGGGGCACAGATACGCAGTATTTT. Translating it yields CASSQATSGGTDTQYF.

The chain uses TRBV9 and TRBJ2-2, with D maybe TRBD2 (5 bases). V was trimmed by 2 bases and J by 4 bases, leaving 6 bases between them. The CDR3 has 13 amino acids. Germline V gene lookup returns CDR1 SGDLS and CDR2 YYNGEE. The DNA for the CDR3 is TGTGCCAGCAGCGTCGAGGGCACCGGGGAGCTGTTTTTT. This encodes CASSVEGTGELFF.

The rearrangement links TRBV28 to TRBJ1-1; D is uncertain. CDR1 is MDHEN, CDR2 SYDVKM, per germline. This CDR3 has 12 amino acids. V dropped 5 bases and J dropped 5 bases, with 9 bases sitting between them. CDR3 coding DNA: TGTGCCAGCAGTCCCGTGTGGACTGAAGCTTTCTTT. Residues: CASSPVWTEAFF.

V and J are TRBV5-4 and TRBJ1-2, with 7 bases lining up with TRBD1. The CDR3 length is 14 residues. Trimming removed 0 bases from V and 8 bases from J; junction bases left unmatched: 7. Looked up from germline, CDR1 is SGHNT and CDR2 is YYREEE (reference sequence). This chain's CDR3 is CASSLDRGLDGYTF. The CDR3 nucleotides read TGTGCCAGCAGCTTGGACAGGGGATTGGACGGCTACACCTTC. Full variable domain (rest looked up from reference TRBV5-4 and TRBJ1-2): ETGVTQSPTHLIKTRGQQVTLRCSSQSGHNTVSWYQQALGQGPQFIFQYYREEENGRGNFPPRFSGLQFPNYSSELNVNALELDDSALYLCASSLDRGLDGYTFGSGTRLTVV.

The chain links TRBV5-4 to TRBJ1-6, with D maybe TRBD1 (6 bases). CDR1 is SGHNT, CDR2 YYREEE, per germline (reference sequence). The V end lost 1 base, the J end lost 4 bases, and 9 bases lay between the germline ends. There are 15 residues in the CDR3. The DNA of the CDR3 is TGTGCCAGCAGCTTGATAGGGGGGTATAATTCACCCCTCCACTTT. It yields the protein CASSLIGGYNSPLHF.

The CDR3 coding sequence is TGTGCCAGCAGGCGGACAGGCTCTACCTCCTACGAGCAGTACTTC. Protein product: CASRRTGSTSYEQYF. This chain links TRBV6-5 with TRBJ2-7, with 7 bases identical to TRBD1. Per germline, CDR1 MNHEY and CDR2 SVGAGI. CDR3 size: 15 residues. V dropped 6 bases and J dropped 0; count of bases not matched to a gene: 8.

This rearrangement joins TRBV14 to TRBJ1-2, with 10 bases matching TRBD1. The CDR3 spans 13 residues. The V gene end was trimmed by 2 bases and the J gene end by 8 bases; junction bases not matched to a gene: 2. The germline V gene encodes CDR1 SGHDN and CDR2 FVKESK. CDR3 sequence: CASSQRDRGGYTF. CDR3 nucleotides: TGTGCCAGCAGCCAAAGGGACAGGGGAGGCTACACCTTC.

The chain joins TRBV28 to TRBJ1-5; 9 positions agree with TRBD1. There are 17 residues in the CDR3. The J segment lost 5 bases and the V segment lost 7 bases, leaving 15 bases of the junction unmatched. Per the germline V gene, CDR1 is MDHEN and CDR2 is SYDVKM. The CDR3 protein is CASTPGQGPETHQPQHF. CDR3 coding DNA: TGTGCCAGCACCCCGGGACAGGGACCGGAGACCCATCAGCCCCAGCATTTT.

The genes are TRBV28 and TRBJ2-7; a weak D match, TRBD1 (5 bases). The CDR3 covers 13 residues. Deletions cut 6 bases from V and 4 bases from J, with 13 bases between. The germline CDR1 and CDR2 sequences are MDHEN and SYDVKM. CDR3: CASRPIDSYEQYF. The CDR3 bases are TGTGCCAGCAGACCCATCGACAGTTACGAGCAGTACTTC.

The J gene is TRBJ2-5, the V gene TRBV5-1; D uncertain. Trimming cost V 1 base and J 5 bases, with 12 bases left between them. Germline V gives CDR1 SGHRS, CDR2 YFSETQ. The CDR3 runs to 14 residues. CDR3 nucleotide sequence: TGCGCCAGCAGCTTGTCGGTAGGGTGGGAGACCCAGTACTTC. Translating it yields CASSLSVGWETQYF.

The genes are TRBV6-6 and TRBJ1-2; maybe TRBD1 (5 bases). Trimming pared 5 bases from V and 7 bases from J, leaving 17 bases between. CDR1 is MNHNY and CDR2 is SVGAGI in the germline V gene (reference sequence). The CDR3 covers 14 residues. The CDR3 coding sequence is TGTGCCAGCAGTCCCGACGGGGGTATAACTGGCTACACCTTC. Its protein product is CASSPDGGITGYTF.

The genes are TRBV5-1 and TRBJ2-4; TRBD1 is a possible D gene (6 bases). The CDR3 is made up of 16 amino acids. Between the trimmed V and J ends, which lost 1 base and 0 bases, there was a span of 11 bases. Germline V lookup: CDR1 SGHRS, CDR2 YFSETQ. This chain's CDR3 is CASSLSGVLAKNIQYF. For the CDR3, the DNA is TGCGCCAGCAGCTTGTCAGGGGTTCTAGCCAAAAACATTCAGTACTTC.

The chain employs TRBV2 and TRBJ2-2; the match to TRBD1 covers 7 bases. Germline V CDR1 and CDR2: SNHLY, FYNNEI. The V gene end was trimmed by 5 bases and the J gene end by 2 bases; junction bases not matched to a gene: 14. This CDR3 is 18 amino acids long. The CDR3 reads CASSSYRQGPINTGELFF. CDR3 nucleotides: TGTGCCAGCAGTTCTTACAGACAGGGTCCCATTAACACCGGGGAGCTGTTTTTT.

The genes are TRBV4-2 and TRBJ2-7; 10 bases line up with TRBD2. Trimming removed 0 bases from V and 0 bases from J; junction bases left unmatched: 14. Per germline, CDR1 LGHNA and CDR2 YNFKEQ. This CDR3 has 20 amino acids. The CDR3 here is CASSQEVRVAGGTSSYEQYF. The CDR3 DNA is TGTGCCAGCAGCCAAGAGGTGAGAGTAGCGGGGGGAACTAGCTCCTACGAGCAGTACTTC.